The clone carrying this T cell receptor beta chain was observed a single time. No antigen is known for it. The germline CDR1 and CDR2 sequences are KGHSH and LQKENI. The junction had 5 bases not matched to a gene; V was cut back by 4 bases and J by 2 bases. The CDR3 is 15 residues long. The data were produced by immunoSEQ multiplex PCR, yet TCRdb's version contains in-frame clones alone and is incomplete. Here the sample spans around 29,000 clones, roughly 77% being singletons. This sample was included in a study of radiotherapy plus CTLA-4 blockade in lung cancer. The wider study: Among enrolled patients, under 20% responded and about 30% achieved disease control. Regarding the study as a whole: In blood, early T cell clone dynamics reportedly predicted response best, together with interferon-beta. Radiotherapy with ipilimumab was followed by blood expansion of tumor-derived clones.

This receptor was taken from a human donor with non-small cell lung cancer that progressed on radiotherapy plus ipilimumab. The sequencing here drew on peripheral blood, taken from a patient treated with radiotherapy plus ipilimumab. The V and J genes are TRBV18 and TRBJ2-7; 10 positions match TRBD1. This chain's CDR3 is CASSRPDRGTYEQYF. Written as DNA, the CDR3 is TGTGCCAGCTCACGGCCGGACAGGGGGACCTACGAGCAGTACTTC.